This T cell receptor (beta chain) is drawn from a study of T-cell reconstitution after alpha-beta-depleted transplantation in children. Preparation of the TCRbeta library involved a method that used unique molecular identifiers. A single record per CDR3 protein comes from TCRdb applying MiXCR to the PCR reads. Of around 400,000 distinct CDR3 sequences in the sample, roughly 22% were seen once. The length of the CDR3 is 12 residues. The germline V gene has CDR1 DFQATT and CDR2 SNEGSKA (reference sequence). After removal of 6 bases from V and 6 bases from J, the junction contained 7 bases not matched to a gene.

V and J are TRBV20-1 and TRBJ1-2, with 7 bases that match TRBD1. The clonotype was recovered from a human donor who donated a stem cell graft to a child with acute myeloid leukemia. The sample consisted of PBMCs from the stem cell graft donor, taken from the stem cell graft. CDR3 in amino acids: CSATYRGNGYTF. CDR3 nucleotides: TGCAGTGCCACGTACAGGGGCAATGGCTACACCTTC.